This entry is about one TCR beta chain. Its antigen is not known. The protocol was immunoSEQ multiplex PCR, while the TCRdb copy is restricted to in-frame clones and leaves out a portion. Of tens of thousands of clones in the sample, roughly 89% are singletons; the top ten hold about 10%. The sample is drawn from a study of PD-1 blockade in classical Hodgkin lymphoma. As for the study in general: It was nivolumab at 3 mg/kg, given intravenously every 2 weeks, that patients received. Study results and caveats: Repertoire differences have undefined causes, possibly disease activity or prior therapy. With CD4+ cells, TCR diversity rose significantly by C4D1, but not with CD8+ cells. Healthy donors reportedly exceeded newly diagnosed patients in baseline TCR diversity.

Each patient experienced a relapse that followed autologous stem cell transplantation, and brentuximab vedotin exposure varied. V was trimmed by 1 base and J by 9 bases, leaving 10 bases between them. The CDR3 is 13 residues long. Looked up from germline, CDR1 is SNHLY and CDR2 is FYNNEI. This TCR derives from a human donor with classical Hodgkin lymphoma. The material was peripheral blood mononuclear cells (PBMCs), obtained before the second cycle of nivolumab. The chain uses TRBV2 and TRBJ2-1; D gene uncertain. The DNA of the CDR3 is TGTGCCAGCAGTGAAGACCGCTGGATTGAGCAGTTCTTC. Translated: CASSEDRWIEQFF.